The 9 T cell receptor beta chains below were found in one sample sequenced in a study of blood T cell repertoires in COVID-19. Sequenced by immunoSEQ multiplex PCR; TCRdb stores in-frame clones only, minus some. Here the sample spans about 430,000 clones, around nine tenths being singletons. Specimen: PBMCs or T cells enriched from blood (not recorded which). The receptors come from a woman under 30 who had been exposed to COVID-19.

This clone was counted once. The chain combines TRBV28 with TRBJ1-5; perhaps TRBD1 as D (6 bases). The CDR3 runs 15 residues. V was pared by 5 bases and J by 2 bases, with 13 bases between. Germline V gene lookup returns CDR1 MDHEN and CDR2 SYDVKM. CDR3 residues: CASSIISGGNQPQHF. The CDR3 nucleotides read TGTGCCAGCAGTATCATATCAGGGGGCAATCAGCCCCAGCATTTT.

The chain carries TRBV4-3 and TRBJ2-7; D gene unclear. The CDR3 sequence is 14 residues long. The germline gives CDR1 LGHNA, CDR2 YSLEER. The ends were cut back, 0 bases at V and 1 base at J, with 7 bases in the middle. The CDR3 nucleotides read TGCGCCAGCAGCCAAGATCTTTTGTCCTACGAGCAGTACTTC. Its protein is CASSQDLLSYEQYF.

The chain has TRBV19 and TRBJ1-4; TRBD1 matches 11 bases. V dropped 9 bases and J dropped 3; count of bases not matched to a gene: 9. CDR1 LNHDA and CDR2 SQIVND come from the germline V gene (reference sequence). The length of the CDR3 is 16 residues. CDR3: CASSGTGGWSNEKLFF. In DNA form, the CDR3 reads TGTGCCAGCTCCGGGACAGGGGGTTGGTCTAATGAAAAACTGTTTTTT. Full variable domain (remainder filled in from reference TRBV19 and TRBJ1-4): DGGITQSPKYLFRKEGQNVTLSCEQNLNHDAMYWYRQDPGQGLRLIYYSQIVNDFQKGDIAEGYSVSREKKESFPLTVTSAQKNPTAFYLCASSGTGGWSNEKLFFGSGTQLSVL.

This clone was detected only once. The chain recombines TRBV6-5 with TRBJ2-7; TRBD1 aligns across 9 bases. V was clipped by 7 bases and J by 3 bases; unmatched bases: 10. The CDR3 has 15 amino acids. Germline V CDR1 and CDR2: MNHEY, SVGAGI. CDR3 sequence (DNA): TGTGCCAGCAACCCAGTAACAGGGGGCGGCTACGAGCAGTACTTC. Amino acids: CASNPVTGGGYEQYF.

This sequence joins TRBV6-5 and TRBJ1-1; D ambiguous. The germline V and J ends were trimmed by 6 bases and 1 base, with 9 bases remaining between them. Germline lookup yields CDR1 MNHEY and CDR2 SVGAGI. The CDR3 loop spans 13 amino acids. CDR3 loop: CASSSVANTEAFF. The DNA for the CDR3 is TGTGCCAGCAGCTCGGTTGCGAACACTGAAGCTTTCTTT.

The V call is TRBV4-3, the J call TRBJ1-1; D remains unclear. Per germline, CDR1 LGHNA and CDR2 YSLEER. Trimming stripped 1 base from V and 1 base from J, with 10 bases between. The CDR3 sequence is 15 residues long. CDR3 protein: CASSQVPGSNTEAFF. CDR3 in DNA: TGCGCCAGCAGCCAAGTACCAGGATCGAACACTGAAGCTTTCTTT.

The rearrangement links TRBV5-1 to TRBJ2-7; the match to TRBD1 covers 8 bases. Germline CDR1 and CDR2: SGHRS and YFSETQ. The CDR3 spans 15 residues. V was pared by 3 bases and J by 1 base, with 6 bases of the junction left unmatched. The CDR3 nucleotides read TGCGCCAGCAGCTCCAGACAGGGGTCTTCCTACGAGCAGTACTTC. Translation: CASSSRQGSSYEQYF.

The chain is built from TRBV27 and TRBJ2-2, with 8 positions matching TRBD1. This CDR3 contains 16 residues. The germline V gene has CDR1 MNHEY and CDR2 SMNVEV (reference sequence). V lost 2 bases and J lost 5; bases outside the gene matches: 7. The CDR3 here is CASSLTPQGATGELFF. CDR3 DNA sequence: TGTGCCAGCAGTTTAACCCCGCAGGGGGCAACCGGGGAGCTGTTTTTT.

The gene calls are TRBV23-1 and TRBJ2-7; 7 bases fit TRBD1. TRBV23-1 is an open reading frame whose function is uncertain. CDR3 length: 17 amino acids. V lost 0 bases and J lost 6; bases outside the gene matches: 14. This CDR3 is CASSQSGDRTGRLEQYF. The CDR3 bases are TGCGCCAGCAGTCAATCGGGTGACAGGACAGGACGTCTCGAGCAGTACTTC.